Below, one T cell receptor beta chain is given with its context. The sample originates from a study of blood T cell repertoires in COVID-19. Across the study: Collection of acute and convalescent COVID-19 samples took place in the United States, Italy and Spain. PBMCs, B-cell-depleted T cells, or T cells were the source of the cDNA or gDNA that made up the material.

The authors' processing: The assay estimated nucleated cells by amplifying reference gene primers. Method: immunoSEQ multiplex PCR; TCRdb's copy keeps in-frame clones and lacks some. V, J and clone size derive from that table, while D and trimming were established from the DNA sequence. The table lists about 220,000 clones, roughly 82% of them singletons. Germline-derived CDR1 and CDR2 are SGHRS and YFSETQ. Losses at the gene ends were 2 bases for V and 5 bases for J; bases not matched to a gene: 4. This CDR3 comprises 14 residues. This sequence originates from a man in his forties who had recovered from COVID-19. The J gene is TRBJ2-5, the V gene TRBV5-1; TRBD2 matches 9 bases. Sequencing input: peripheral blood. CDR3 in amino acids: CASSFASGVETQYF. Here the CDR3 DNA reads TGCGCCAGCAGCTTCGCTAGCGGGGTCGAGACCCAGTACTTC.